A selection of T cell receptor beta chains follows, all from one sample in a study of shared clonotypes between healthy human individuals. Assay: immunoSEQ multiplex PCR; the TCRdb copy retains only in-frame clones and omits some. This sample has around 550,000 clones, with roughly 96% found just once. Sequenced sample: naive CD8+ T cells sorted from blood. These receptors came from a woman aged 25 to 39 in good health. CDR3s include the opening cysteine and the closing phenylalanine or tryptophan. A D gene is named only where the DNA matches it firmly. Some rows mark clone size as missing; the rest say once, few, many or name a class of expanded clone.

j_call v_call clone_size d_call cdr3_nt cdr3_aa
TRBJ2-7 TRBV5-1 once NA TGCGCCAGCAGCTTGGACTCCAGGTCCTCCTCCTACGAGCAGTACTTC CASSLDSRSSSYEQYF
TRBJ1-2 TRBV5-4 NA NA TGTGCCAGCAGCACCGACTACTATGGCTACACCTTC CASSTDYYGYTF
TRBJ1-5 TRBV15 NA NA TGTGCCACCAGCAGAGATTTGGGTGCAGGCCAGCCCCAGCATTTT CATSRDLGAGQPQHF
TRBJ2-5 TRBV29-1 NA NA TGCAGCGTTTGGGGACCCCATCGCGGGCAGTACTTC CSVWGPHRGQYF
TRBJ1-1 TRBV6-5 once NA TGTGCCAGCAGTTACTCGCAGCGGGGTGTCACTGAAGCTTTCTTT CASSYSQRGVTEAFF
TRBJ2-7 TRBV11-2 NA NA TGTGCCAGCAGCTTAGGACGGGTCTACGAGCAGTACTTC CASSLGRVYEQYF
TRBJ2-7 TRBV29-1 NA TRBD1 TGCAGCGTTGAAGATCAGGGTGGGACAGCTAATTACGAGCAGTACTTC CSVEDQGGTANYEQYF
TRBJ2-1 TRBV5-6 NA TRBD2 TGTGCCAGCAGCTTATGGGCGGGAGGGCCGAGCAATGAGCAGTTCTTC CASSLWAGGPSNEQFF
TRBJ2-7 TRBV9 NA TRBD1 TGTGCCAGCAGCGTAGATGGGACAGGGGGCACCTACGAGCAGTACTTC CASSVDGTGGTYEQYF
TRBJ1-1 TRBV27 once NA TGTGCCAGCAGTTTACGGCCGAACACTGAAGCTTTCTTT CASSLRPNTEAFF
TRBJ1-1 TRBV6-5 few TRBD1 TGTGCCAGCACCCTGGGACAGTTGAACACTGAAGCTTTCTTT CASTLGQLNTEAFF
TRBJ2-7 TRBV12-5 NA NA TGTGCTAGTGGTTTGGTACTGGGGCGCTACGAGCAGTACTTC CASGLVLGRYEQYF
TRBJ2-2 TRBV30 NA TRBD2 TGTGCCTGGAGGGGGGGGATCCAGTGGACTAGCGGGAGGAAAGCCGGGGAGCTGTTTTTT CAWRGGIQWTSGRKAGELFF
TRBJ2-7 TRBV28 NA TRBD2 TGTGCCAGCACCCAAGAGAGCGGGAGGGGCTCCTACGAGCAGTACTTC CASTQESGRGSYEQYF
TRBJ2-7 TRBV4-1 NA TRBD2 TGCGCCAGCAGCTCCGGGACTAGCGGATTGGGTTACGAGCAGTACTTC CASSSGTSGLGYEQYF
TRBJ1-3 TRBV13 NA NA TGTGCCAGCAGCCGAGCCGGGACGTACTCTGGAAACACCATATATTTT CASSRAGTYSGNTIYF
TRBJ2-1 TRBV11-1 NA TRBD2 TGTGCCAGCAGCTCCAGGCGGGAGTTCTACAATGAGCAGTTCTTC CASSSRREFYNEQFF
TRBJ2-7 TRBV15 NA NA TGTGCCACCAGCGAGGGGGGCAACTCCTACGAGCAGTACTTC CATSEGGNSYEQYF
TRBJ2-7 TRBV28 NA NA TGTGCCAGCAGTTTAGATCCAGGGGGAGGCGAGCAGTACTTC CASSLDPGGGEQYF
TRBJ2-3 TRBV2 NA TRBD1 TGTGCCCACCAATACGACAGGGGGGTCGTGGATACGCAGTATTTT CAHQYDRGVVDTQYF
TRBJ2-7 TRBV9 once TRBD2 TGTGCACTCAAGGGGAGCGGGAACCTCTACGAGCAGTACTTC CALKGSGNLYEQYF
TRBJ1-2 TRBV29-1 NA NA TGCAGCGTTGAAGATGGGCAGATAAATAGTTATGGCTACACCTTC CSVEDGQINSYGYTF
TRBJ2-7 TRBV28 NA NA TGTGCCAGCAGTCCCCTGGTAGACTACGAGCAGTACTTC CASSPLVDYEQYF
TRBJ2-1 TRBV11-1 NA NA TGTGCCAGCATCGGGATTGGTGGTGAGCAGTTCTTC CASIGIGGEQFF
TRBJ2-7 TRBV19 NA TRBD1 TGTGCCAGTAGTATAAAGGACAGGGACCGACGGTACGAGCAGTACTTC CASSIKDRDRRYEQYF
TRBJ1-1 TRBV7-9 NA NA TGTGCCAGCAGCTTAGCAGGGACCACTGAAGCTTTCTTT CASSLAGTTEAFF
TRBJ2-7 TRBV6-5 NA TRBD2 TGTGCCAGCAGTTACTCAGGCCTAGCGGCGACCTACGAGCAGTACTTC CASSYSGLAATYEQYF
TRBJ2-7 TRBV5-1 NA NA TGCGCCAGCAGCTTGGAGGGTCAGGGATACGAGCAGTACTTC CASSLEGQGYEQYF
TRBJ2-3 TRBV7-9 NA NA TGTGCCAGCAGCTTTCTCGGGACAGATACGCAGTATTTT CASSFLGTDTQYF
TRBJ2-7 TRBV10-3 NA TRBD2 TGTGCCATCAGTGAACTAGCGGGAACCTACGAGCAGTACTTC CAISELAGTYEQYF
TRBJ2-7 TRBV19 NA TRBD2 TGTGCCAGTAGAAGCGGGAGGGCCTCAGCCATGGGCGAGCAGTACTTC CASRSGRASAMGEQYF
TRBJ2-7 TRBV28 NA TRBD2 TGTGCCAGCAGTTTATCCCTAGCGGGACCCTACGAGCAGTACTTC CASSLSLAGPYEQYF
TRBJ2-2 TRBV5-6 NA NA TGTGCCAGCAGCTTGCGGGGAGTGCGGGAGCTGTTTTTT CASSLRGVRELFF
TRBJ1-1 TRBV7-9 NA TRBD1 TGTGCCAGCAGCTTAGAGAGGGGGCTATACACTGAAGCTTTCTTT CASSLERGLYTEAFF
TRBJ1-1 TRBV5-4 NA NA TGTGCCAGCAGCTCGGACGGACCAGTGATAGCTTTCTTT CASSSDGPVIAFF
TRBJ2-2 TRBV15 NA TRBD2 TGTGCCACCAGCACTAGCGGGAGGGCCGTGGCCGGGGAGCTGTTTTTT CATSTSGRAVAGELFF
TRBJ1-5 TRBV27 NA TRBD1 TGTGCCAGCAGACCCTTACAGGGGGTGAATCAGCCCCAGCATTTT CASRPLQGVNQPQHF
TRBJ2-7 TRBV23-1 once TRBD2 TGCGCCAGAAGGACTAGCGGGACGTACTTC CARRTSGTYF
TRBJ2-3 TRBV7-8 NA NA TGTGCCAGCAGCTTAGTTGGCAGAAGCACAGATACGCAGTATTTT CASSLVGRSTDTQYF
TRBJ2-7 TRBV11-2 NA NA TGTGCCAGCAGCTCCGCGGGTTCCTACGAGCAGTACTTC CASSSAGSYEQYF
TRBJ2-1 TRBV5-6 NA NA TGTGCCAGCAGCCTAAACCCCGGGGGTAAAGACAATGAGCAGTTCTTC CASSLNPGGKDNEQFF
TRBJ2-7 TRBV2 NA NA TGTGCCAGCAACCACCTTAACAGGTACGAGCAGTACTTC CASNHLNRYEQYF
TRBJ2-7 TRBV7-3 few NA TGTGCCAGCAGCTCTACGCGGTCCCACGAGCAGTACTTC CASSSTRSHEQYF
TRBJ2-5 TRBV10-3 NA NA TGTGCCATCAGTGAGTCCCGGTGGGGCCTGCAAGAGACCCAGTACTTC CAISESRWGLQETQYF
TRBJ1-2 TRBV2 NA NA TGTGCCAGCAGTGAAAGGTCAGGCTATGGCTACACCTTC CASSERSGYGYTF
TRBJ2-7 TRBV12-2 NA NA TGTGCAAGTCGCTTAGAAATCATTGGGGACCCCTACGAGCAGTACTTC CASRLEIIGDPYEQYF
TRBJ2-7 TRBV11-2 NA NA TGTGCCAGCAGCCAATGGACAGAGTACGAGCAGTACTTC CASSQWTEYEQYF
TRBJ2-7 TRBV28 NA TRBD1 TGTGCCAGCAGTTTGGGGGACAGGTCAAGGTACGAGCAGTACTTC CASSLGDRSRYEQYF
TRBJ2-7 TRBV4-1 NA NA TGCGCCAGCAGCCAAGGACGGGCCCTCTCCTACGAGCAGTACTTC CASSQGRALSYEQYF
TRBJ1-2 TRBV29-1 few NA TGCAGCGTTGCCGCAGGGGATTATGGCTACACCTTC CSVAAGDYGYTF
TRBJ2-7 TRBV19 few NA TGTGCCAGTAGTATCGTGGGTGGTTACGAGCAGTACTTC CASSIVGGYEQYF
TRBJ2-5 TRBV5-6 NA NA TGTGCCAGCAGCCCAGGATTTCTCAGAGAGACCCAGTACTTC CASSPGFLRETQYF
TRBJ2-3 TRBV7-9 NA NA TGTGCCAGCAGCTTAGAACCGAACACAGATACGCAGTATTTT CASSLEPNTDTQYF
TRBJ2-7 TRBV11-2 once NA TGTGCCAGCAGCTTAAAACGGGGCCGGAGCTCCTACGAGCAGTACTTC CASSLKRGRSSYEQYF
TRBJ2-7 TRBV5-8 NA TRBD2 TGTGCCAGCAGCTTGGAAGCGGGGTCCTACGAGCAGTACTTC CASSLEAGSYEQYF
TRBJ1-3 TRBV15 NA TRBD1 TGTGCCACCAGCAGCACACGGACAGGACAAGGAAACACCATATATTTT CATSSTRTGQGNTIYF
TRBJ2-5 TRBV27 NA NA TGTGCCAGCAGTCAGCCTCCAGAGACCCAGTACTTC CASSQPPETQYF
TRBJ2-7 TRBV27 NA TRBD2 TGTGCCAGCAGTTATACAATAGCGGGGTCCGGAGTGGAGCAGTACTTC CASSYTIAGSGVEQYF
TRBJ2-3 TRBV5-1 NA NA TGCGCCAGCAGCTTGGAGGGGACAGATACGCAGTATTTT CASSLEGTDTQYF